The 10 T cell receptor beta chains given below trace back to one sample, sequenced in a study of blood T cells in healthy people across ages. A second 7 to 11 cycle PCR used barcoded and J-beta primers. Each CDR3 protein gets one entry after TCRdb re-called the 5' RACE reads with MiXCR. The sample has 1.5 million to 2 million distinct CDR3 sequences, roughly a third seen once. The source material was blood. These receptors were obtained from a woman aged 25 to 39 in good health.

This rearrangement joins TRBV12-3 or TRBV12-4 to TRBJ2-2; D may be TRBD2 (6 bases). Trimming removed 2 bases at V and 4 bases at J, with 11 bases between. This CDR3 comprises 15 residues. CDR3 residues: CASSLRRGSTGELFF. CDR3 DNA sequence: TGTGCCAGCAGTTTAAGGCGGGGCAGCACCGGGGAGCTGTTTTTT.

Turning to this clonotype: One end of the junction fails to match germline, which may point to a read error. This chain links TRBV7-2 with TRBJ1-2, with a tentative D call TRBD1 (5 bases). The CDR3 sequence is 15 residues long. CDR1 is SGHTA and CDR2 is FQGNSA in the germline V gene. CDR3 protein: CASGLPNRRIYGYTF. Written as DNA, the CDR3 is TGTGCCAGCGGCTTACCCAACAGGAGAATTTATGGCTACACCTTC.

This chain connects TRBV6-5 to TRBJ2-7, with 8 positions matching TRBD1. The CDR3 sequence is 14 residues long. Germline V CDR1 and CDR2: MNHEY, SVGAGI. V lost 2 bases, J lost 5 bases, and 5 bases stayed unmatched. The CDR3 DNA reads as TGTGCCAGCAGTTACGTCGCCAGGGGGCACGAGCAGTACTTC. Translation gives CASSYVARGHEQYF.

The chain carries TRBV10-3 and TRBJ2-7, with 10 nucleotides matching TRBD2. The V gene's germline CDR1 is ENHRY and CDR2 SYGVKD. V was pared by 9 bases and J by 7 bases, with 9 bases of the junction left unmatched. The length of the CDR3 is 13 residues. CDR3 nucleotides: TGTGCCATAGCTAGCGGGGGTTACAATGAGCAGTACTTC. Translation gives CAIASGGYNEQYF.

There are a few counts of this clonotype. The V and J genes are TRBV28 and TRBJ2-7, with 7 nucleotides matching TRBD1. CDR3 length equals 16 residues. With 1 base clipped from V and 6 bases from J, the junction kept 12 bases outside the gene matches. CDR1 is MDHEN and CDR2 is SYDVKM in the germline V gene. CDR3 protein: CASSLSPGRGLTEQYF. The CDR3, as DNA: TGTGCCAGCAGTTTATCCCCCGGTAGGGGGCTGACCGAGCAGTACTTC.

The chain combines TRBV10-3 with TRBJ1-5; D perhaps matches TRBD1 (6 bases). Germline CDR1 is ENHRY and CDR2 is SYGVKD. Trimming shortened V by 6 bases and J by 4 bases, and 13 bases separated the two germline ends. The CDR3 extends over 14 amino acids. The CDR3 loop is CAISSRQENQPQHF. The CDR3 DNA follows: TGTGCCATCAGCTCCCGACAGGAAAATCAGCCCCAGCATTTT.

On this clonotype itself: With a much larger clone just one base away, this may be a read error. The chain employs TRBV7-9 and TRBJ2-3; D assignment may be TRBD1 or TRBD2 (6 bases each). There are 14 residues in the CDR3. Deletions cut 7 bases from V and 2 bases from J, with 13 bases between. Germline assignment: CDR1 SEHNR and CDR2 FQNEAQ (reference sequence). Written as DNA, the CDR3 is TGTGCCAGCACGGGGGCCGATAACACAGATACGCAGTATTTT. Its translation is CASTGADNTDTQYF.

The V gene is TRBV6-1, the J gene TRBJ1-5; D is uncertain. The length of the CDR3 is 13 residues. CDR1 and CDR2 from the germline V gene are MNHNS and SASEGT. The V gene lost 6 bases and the J gene lost 4 bases, with 10 bases spanning the gap. CDR3: CASRDGTNQPQHF. The CDR3 coding sequence is TGTGCCAGCAGGGACGGAACAAATCAGCCCCAGCATTTT.

This clonotype has only one observation. The chain recombines TRBV5-1 with TRBJ1-6; D gene ambiguous. Trimming pared 0 bases from V and 0 bases from J, leaving 4 bases between. The CDR3 is 15 amino acids. Germline V lookup: CDR1 SGHRS, CDR2 YFSETQ. In DNA, the CDR3 is TGCGCCAGCAGCTTGGAGGTCTCCTATAATTCACCCCTCCACTTT. It translates to CASSLEVSYNSPLHF.

The chain is built from TRBV29-1 and TRBJ1-5; maybe TRBD1 (6 bases). Germline V gene data show CDR1 as SQVTM and CDR2 as ANQGSEA. The CDR3 contains 13 residues. V lost 7 bases to trimming and J lost 5 bases, with 15 bases between them. This chain's CDR3 is CSAGGRGDQPQHF. The DNA for the CDR3 is TGCAGCGCTGGGGGGAGGGGGGATCAGCCCCAGCATTTT.